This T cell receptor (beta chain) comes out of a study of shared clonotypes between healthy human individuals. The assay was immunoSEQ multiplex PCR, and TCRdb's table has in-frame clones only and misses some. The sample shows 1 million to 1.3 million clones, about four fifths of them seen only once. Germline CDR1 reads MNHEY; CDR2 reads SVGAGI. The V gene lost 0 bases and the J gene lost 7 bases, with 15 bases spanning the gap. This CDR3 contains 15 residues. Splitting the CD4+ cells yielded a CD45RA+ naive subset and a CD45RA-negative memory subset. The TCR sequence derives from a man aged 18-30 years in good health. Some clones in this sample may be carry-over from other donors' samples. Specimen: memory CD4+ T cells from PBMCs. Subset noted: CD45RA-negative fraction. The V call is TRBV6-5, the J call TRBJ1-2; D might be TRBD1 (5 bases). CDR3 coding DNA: TGTGCCAGCAGTTACTCGACGGCAGCCCAGGGTGGCTACACCTTC. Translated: CASSYSTAAQGGYTF.